Following are 32 T cell receptor beta chains from one sample sequenced in a study of OX40 agonist ivuxolimab in advanced cancers. Sequencing was performed with immunoSEQ multiplex PCR; in TCRdb, only in-frame clones are kept and a portion is missing. The table records tens of thousands of clones, roughly 82% of them present only once. The starting material was CD4+ or CD8+ T cells sorted from blood, obtained in a trial of the OX40 agonist ivuxolimab. Source of these receptors: an adult with an advanced solid tumor such as melanoma, head and neck, liver or kidney cancer.

The chain employs TRBV10-1 and TRBJ2-1; 8 bases fit TRBD2. V gave up 3 bases and J gave up 6 bases; unmatched junction bases: 4. Per the germline V gene, CDR1 is WNHNN and CDR2 is SYGVQD (reference sequence). CDR3 length equals 14 residues. CDR3 DNA sequence: TGCGCCAGCAGTGATGGGCGGGGGGCCAATGAGCAGTTCTTC. Translating gives CASSDGRGANEQFF.

V is TRBV10-2 and J is TRBJ1-1; D is possibly TRBD1 (6 bases). Trimming removed 5 bases at V and 5 bases at J, with 15 bases between. In germline, CDR1 is WSHSY, CDR2 SAAADI. The CDR3 consists of 14 residues. The CDR3 sequence is CASSNHRESTEAFF. CDR3 DNA sequence: TGCGCCAGCAGTAATCACAGGGAGTCGACTGAAGCTTTCTTT.

This chain connects TRBV27 to TRBJ2-3; maybe TRBD1 (5 bases). Trimming removed 4 bases from V and 3 bases from J, with 11 bases in between. The V gene's germline CDR1 is MNHEY and CDR2 SMNVEV (reference sequence). This CDR3 has 14 amino acids. For the CDR3, the DNA is TGTGCCAGCAGTTGGTCCAGGGAAACAGATACGCAGTATTTT. It codes for CASSWSRETDTQYF.

This rearrangement joins TRBV2 to TRBJ1-5, with TRBD1 matching 8 bases. The CDR3 is made up of 14 amino acids. The V gene end was trimmed by 5 bases and the J gene end by 5 bases; junction bases not matched to a gene: 5. The germline V gene encodes CDR1 SNHLY and CDR2 FYNNEI. The CDR3 region is CASSKQGDYQPQHF. CDR3 sequence (DNA): TGTGCCAGCAGTAAACAGGGGGACTATCAGCCCCAGCATTTT.

V and J are TRBV7-9 and TRBJ2-7; TRBD1 matches 8 bases. Germline trimming cut 5 bases from V and 2 bases from J; bases unmatched to any gene: 5. Germline CDR1 and CDR2: SEHNR and FQNEAQ (reference sequence). This CDR3 region has 14 residues. The CDR3 protein is CASSPGQGTYEQYF. In nucleotides, the CDR3 is TGTGCCAGCAGCCCCGGACAGGGCACCTACGAGCAGTACTTC.

V gene TRBV6-5 combines with J gene TRBJ1-1, with D tentatively TRBD1 (6 bases). The CDR3 consists of 11 residues. Germline values: CDR1 MNHEY, CDR2 SVGAGI. Trimming removed 9 bases at V and 6 bases at J, with 11 bases between. Here the CDR3 reads CASMGAAEAFF. The CDR3 DNA sequence: TGTGCCAGTATGGGGGCAGCTGAAGCTTTCTTT.

The genes are TRBV19 and TRBJ1-1, with D tentatively TRBD1 (5 bases). Trimming took off 7 bases at V and 0 bases at J, with 12 bases between the two ends. This CDR3 spans 14 amino acids. CDR1 and CDR2 (germline): LNHDA, SQIVND (reference sequence). CDR3 sequence (DNA): TGTGCCAGTAAACCGGGGGTCATGAACACTGAAGCTTTCTTT. Translation: CASKPGVMNTEAFF.

The chain employs TRBV14 and TRBJ1-1; no clear D. V shed 0 bases and J shed 1 base, with 9 bases lying between them. The CDR3 runs 15 residues. Per the germline V gene, CDR1 is SGHDN and CDR2 is FVKESK. The CDR3 loop is CASSQERIGNTEAFF. In DNA, the CDR3 is TGTGCCAGCAGCCAAGAAAGAATTGGGAACACTGAAGCTTTCTTT.

The genes are TRBV15 and TRBJ1-2, with 8 bases aligning to TRBD1. This CDR3 spans 14 amino acids. With 0 bases clipped from V and 7 bases from J, the junction kept 4 bases outside the gene matches. The germline V gene has CDR1 LNHNV and CDR2 YYDKDF (reference sequence). In DNA, the CDR3 is TGTGCCACCAGCAGAGATCAGGGGGCGCTTGGCTACACCTTC. Amino acid sequence: CATSRDQGALGYTF.

This sequence joins TRBV27 and TRBJ1-4, with D possibly matching TRBD1 (5 bases). Germline V gene lookup returns CDR1 MNHEY and CDR2 SMNVEV (reference sequence). The CDR3 consists of 17 residues. V was cut by 3 bases and J by 4 bases, with 18 bases left in between. The CDR3 reads CASSFFRRGTVNEKLFF. The CDR3 DNA sequence: TGTGCCAGCAGTTTTTTTAGACGCGGGACGGTTAATGAAAAACTGTTTTTT.

The V and J genes are TRBV5-1 and TRBJ1-1; D gene ambiguous. Between the trimmed V and J ends, which lost 2 bases and 4 bases, there was a span of 9 bases. This CDR3 is built from 13 residues. Germline CDR1 and CDR2: SGHRS and YFSETQ. The CDR3 coding sequence is TGCGCCAGCAGCTTCACGATGGCCACTGAAGCTTTCTTT. Translating it yields CASSFTMATEAFF.

The CDR3 loop is CASSLGQGRSGANVLTF. The CDR3 DNA is TGTGCCAGCAGCCTGGGACAGGGTCGTTCTGGGGCCAACGTCCTGACTTTC. V is TRBV27 and J is TRBJ2-6; 9 nucleotides align to TRBD1. CDR1 and CDR2 (germline): MNHEY, SMNVEV (reference sequence). This CDR3 is 17 amino acids long. With 6 bases clipped from V and 1 base from J, the junction kept 7 bases outside the gene matches.

CDR3 coding DNA: TGTGCCAGCAGCTCGACCAGGGGGCGGAACACTGAAGCTTTCTTT. Encoded protein: CASSSTRGRNTEAFF. The chain joins TRBV7-2 to TRBJ1-1; 8 bases map to TRBD1. Germline CDR1 reads SGHTA; CDR2 reads FQGNSA. This CDR3 has 15 residues. Losses at the gene ends were 4 bases for V and 1 base for J; bases not matched to a gene: 5.

V and J are TRBV29-1 and TRBJ1-5, with 9 nucleotides matching TRBD1. Germline values: CDR1 SQVTM, CDR2 ANQGSEA. This CDR3 contains 13 residues. With V trimmed by 6 bases and J by 6 bases, 6 bases remained unmatched. In nucleotides, the CDR3 is TGCAGCGTGGGACAGGGAGAAGCTCAGCCCCAGCATTTT. Translated: CSVGQGEAQPQHF.

This clone has just one count. J is TRBJ1-5 and V is TRBV2; 8 nucleotides match TRBD1. With V trimmed by 6 bases and J by 2 bases, 9 bases remained unmatched. Germline V CDR1 and CDR2: SNHLY, FYNNEI. This CDR3 region has 16 residues. CDR3 nucleotides: TGTGCCAGCAGAGTAATAGGACAGGGTGGCAATCAGCCCCAGCATTTT. Translating gives CASRVIGQGGNQPQHF.

This clone showed up just once. V and J are TRBV2 and TRBJ2-5; 11 nucleotides agree with TRBD2. CDR3 length: 16 amino acids. Trimming removed 4 bases from V and 3 bases from J; junction bases left unmatched: 7. Germline CDR1 is SNHLY and CDR2 is FYNNEI. The CDR3 nucleotides are TGTGCCAGCAGTGCCGGGACTAGCGGTGGGGAAGAGACCCAGTACTTC. Protein product: CASSAGTSGGEETQYF.

Only one count was recorded for this clone. The J gene is TRBJ2-7, the V gene TRBV19, with a tentative D call TRBD2 (7 bases). Trimming pared 3 bases from V and 0 bases from J, leaving 15 bases between. The CDR3 spans 16 residues. Germline CDR1 and CDR2: LNHDA and SQIVND (reference sequence). Written as DNA, the CDR3 is TGTGCCAGTAGTATCAAGGGGGGAGGGAGCTCCTACGAGCAGTACTTC. Its translation: CASSIKGGGSSYEQYF.

This sequence joins TRBV9 and TRBJ2-5, with 11 bases matching TRBD1. There are 15 residues in the CDR3. Losses at the gene ends were 2 bases for V and 5 bases for J; bases not matched to a gene: 5. CDR1 and CDR2 (germline): SGDLS, YYNGEE. CDR3 sequence reads: CASSVGTGGVETQYF. CDR3 coding DNA: TGTGCCAGCAGCGTTGGGACAGGGGGTGTGGAGACCCAGTACTTC.

This clone was seen just once. The chain couples TRBV10-3 to TRBJ1-1; perhaps TRBD1 as D (5 bases). Germline CDR1 reads ENHRY; CDR2 reads SYGVKD. CDR3 length: 14 amino acids. V was cut by 6 bases and J by 0 bases, with 11 bases left in between. The CDR3 region is CAIREKQVNTEAFF. In DNA form, the CDR3 reads TGTGCCATCAGGGAGAAACAGGTGAACACTGAAGCTTTCTTT.

The chain combines TRBV6-5 with TRBJ1-1; TRBD1 aligns across 9 bases. CDR1 and CDR2 from the germline V gene are MNHEY and SVGAGI. The CDR3 covers 15 residues. J was trimmed by 1 base and V by 6 bases; bases with no gene match: 6. CDR3 in amino acids: CASSPQGAANTEAFF. In DNA, the CDR3 is TGTGCCAGCAGCCCACAGGGGGCCGCGAACACTGAAGCTTTCTTT.

This chain links TRBV5-1 with TRBJ1-5, with TRBD1 matching 9 bases. The germline V gene has CDR1 SGHRS and CDR2 YFSETQ. The J segment lost 7 bases and the V segment lost 3 bases, leaving 5 bases of the junction unmatched. The CDR3 length is 14 residues. The CDR3 nucleotides read TGCGCCAGCAGCTCCGGACAGGGGAACCAGCCCCAGCATTTT. It codes for CASSSGQGNQPQHF. The entire variable domain, with the rest obtained from reference TRBV5-1 and TRBJ1-5, is as follows: KAGVTQTPRYLIKTRGQQVTLSCSPISGHRSVSWYQQTPGQGLQFLFEYFSETQRNKGNFPGRFSGRQFSNSRSEMNVSTLELGDSALYLCASSSGQGNQPQHFGDGTRLSIL.

The chain links TRBV14 to TRBJ1-1; D ambiguous. The CDR3 extends over 15 amino acids. Trimming shortened V by 3 bases and J by 6 bases, and 17 bases separated the two germline ends. Per the germline V gene, CDR1 is SGHDN and CDR2 is FVKESK. The DNA for the CDR3 is TGTGCCAGCAGCCATCAGGTAGCCAGGAGGGCTGAAGCTTTCTTT. Translated, it gives CASSHQVARRAEAFF.

The chain combines TRBV6-5 with TRBJ1-2; 7 bases map to TRBD1. CDR1 is MNHEY, CDR2 SVGAGI, per germline. J gave up 8 bases and V 6 bases, and 15 bases lay outside the gene matches. The CDR3 loop spans 15 amino acids. As DNA, the CDR3 is TGTGCCAGCAGCCAAACGACAGGGAAGTTGTACGGCTACACCTTC. Translating gives CASSQTTGKLYGYTF.

This chain uses TRBV5-8 with TRBJ2-7; no firm D call. CDR1 and CDR2 (germline): SGHTS, YDEGEE. The CDR3 consists of 13 residues. V was clipped by 2 bases and J by 3 bases, with 9 bases between them. CDR3 region: CASSLQRYYEQYF. The CDR3 DNA reads as TGTGCCAGCAGCTTACAGAGATACTACGAGCAGTACTTC.

The chain is built from TRBV11-2 and TRBJ1-1, with D uncertain. Germline CDR1 is SGHAT and CDR2 is FQNNGV. V lost 1 base, J lost 10 bases, and 7 bases lay in between. CDR3 length: 11 amino acids. CDR3 in DNA: TGTGCCAGCAGCTTAGGGACTCTAGCTTTCTTT. Its protein is CASSLGTLAFF.

This rearrangement joins TRBV5-1 to TRBJ2-1; no reliable D call. Germline values: CDR1 SGHRS, CDR2 YFSETQ. The length of the CDR3 is 11 residues. V was cut by 2 bases and J by 9 bases, with 6 bases left in between. For the CDR3, the DNA is TGCGCCAGCAGCTTAACCGCTGAGCAGTTCTTC. As protein: CASSLTAEQFF.

This chain joins TRBV2 and TRBJ2-5; 7 nucleotides align to TRBD1. The CDR3 loop spans 13 amino acids. Germline V gene lookup returns CDR1 SNHLY and CDR2 FYNNEI. With 4 bases clipped from V and 7 bases from J, the junction kept 6 bases outside the gene matches. The CDR3 loop is CASSAGTEGTQYF. The CDR3, as DNA: TGTGCCAGCAGTGCCGGGACAGAAGGGACCCAGTACTTC.

This clone occurred once. This chain links TRBV7-2 with TRBJ2-1; 7 nucleotides line up with TRBD1. CDR1 and CDR2 from the germline V gene are SGHTA and FQGNSA. Trimming cost V 5 bases and J 2 bases; bases outside gene matches: 3. The CDR3 covers 14 residues. CDR3 sequence reads: CASSIGTAYNEQFF. CDR3 bases: TGTGCCAGCAGCATCGGGACAGCCTACAATGAGCAGTTCTTC.

The J gene is TRBJ2-1, the V gene TRBV19; TRBD1 matches at 9 bases. This CDR3 spans 16 amino acids. V gave up 1 base and J gave up 3 bases; unmatched junction bases: 4. Germline V gene sequence: CDR1 LNHDA, CDR2 SQIVND (reference sequence). The CDR3 sequence: CASSIGGQGRYNEQFF. In DNA form, the CDR3 reads TGTGCCAGTAGTATAGGCGGACAGGGGCGCTACAATGAGCAGTTCTTC. The complete variable domain, with remaining parts taken from reference TRBV19 and TRBJ2-1, reads DGGITQSPKYLFRKEGQNVTLSCEQNLNHDAMYWYRQDPGQGLRLIYYSQIVNDFQKGDIAEGYSVSREKKESFPLTVTSAQKNPTAFYLCASSIGGQGRYNEQFFGPGTRLTVL.

This clone occurred many times. This chain connects TRBV7-8 to TRBJ1-3; 9 positions match TRBD1. Germline V gene lookup returns CDR1 SGHVS and CDR2 FQNEAQ. With 1 base clipped from V and 10 bases from J, the junction kept 8 bases outside the gene matches. This CDR3 has 15 residues. The CDR3 loop is CASSLGDREIETIYF. CDR3 DNA: TGTGCCAGCAGCTTAGGGGACAGGGAGATAGAGACCATATATTTT.

The J gene is TRBJ1-1, the V gene TRBV4-1; tentatively, D is TRBD1 (6 bases). Per the germline V gene, CDR1 is MGHRA and CDR2 is YSYEKL. Trimming removed 1 base at V and 2 bases at J, with 11 bases between. The CDR3 is 15 amino acids. CDR3 sequence reads: CASSQVGAGNTEAFF. The CDR3 nucleotides read TGCGCCAGCAGCCAAGTGGGGGCCGGTAACACTGAAGCTTTCTTT.

This clone showed up just a few times. V gene TRBV6-5 combines with J gene TRBJ2-5; 8 positions agree with TRBD1. There are 15 residues in the CDR3. J gave up 4 bases and V 5 bases, and 9 bases lay outside the gene matches. Per the germline V gene, CDR1 is MNHEY and CDR2 is SVGAGI. This chain's CDR3 is CASSGSGRGRETQYF. In DNA, the CDR3 is TGTGCCAGCAGTGGGTCGGGCAGGGGGCGAGAGACCCAGTACTTC.